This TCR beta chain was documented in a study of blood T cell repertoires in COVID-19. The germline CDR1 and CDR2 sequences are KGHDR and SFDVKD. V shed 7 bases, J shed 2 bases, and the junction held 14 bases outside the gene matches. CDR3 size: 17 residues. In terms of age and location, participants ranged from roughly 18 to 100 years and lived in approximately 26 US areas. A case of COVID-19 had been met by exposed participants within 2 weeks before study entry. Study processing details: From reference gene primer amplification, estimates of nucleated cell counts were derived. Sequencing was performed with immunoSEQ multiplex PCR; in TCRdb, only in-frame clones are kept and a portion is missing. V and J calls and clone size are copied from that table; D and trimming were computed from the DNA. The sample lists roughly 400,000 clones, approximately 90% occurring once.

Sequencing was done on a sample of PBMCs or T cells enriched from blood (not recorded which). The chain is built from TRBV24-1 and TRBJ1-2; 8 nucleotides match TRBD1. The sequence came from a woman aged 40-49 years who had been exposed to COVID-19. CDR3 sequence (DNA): TGTGCCACCAGCGGCCCGGCGAGACAGGGGATAAACTATGGCTACACCTTC. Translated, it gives CATSGPARQGINYGYTF.